This TCR beta chain was observed in a study of T-cell reconstitution after alpha-beta-depleted transplantation in children. General study findings and limits: Among T cells one year after transplant, newly produced cells accounted for most counts and diversity.

Comment on this clonotype: No antigen is known for it.

During its preparation, the TCRbeta library received unique molecular identifiers. TCRdb itself ran the PCR reads through MiXCR, one entry per CDR3 protein. The sample records 350,000 to 500,000 distinct CDR3 sequences, 43% being singletons. After removal of 5 bases from V and 5 bases from J, the junction contained 6 bases not matched to a gene. The CDR3 loop spans 14 amino acids. Germline CDR1 MNHNS, CDR2 SASEGT. The receptor was isolated from a girl aged 2 to 9 with aplastic anemia, due to receive a stem cell transplant. Source: PBMCs, taken before TCRalphabeta/CD19-depleted stem cell transplant. The V call is TRBV6-1, the J call TRBJ2-7; TRBD1 matches 10 bases. The CDR3 reads CASSPGQGVNEQYF. The CDR3 bases are TGTGCCAGCAGTCCCGGACAGGGGGTAAACGAGCAGTACTTC.